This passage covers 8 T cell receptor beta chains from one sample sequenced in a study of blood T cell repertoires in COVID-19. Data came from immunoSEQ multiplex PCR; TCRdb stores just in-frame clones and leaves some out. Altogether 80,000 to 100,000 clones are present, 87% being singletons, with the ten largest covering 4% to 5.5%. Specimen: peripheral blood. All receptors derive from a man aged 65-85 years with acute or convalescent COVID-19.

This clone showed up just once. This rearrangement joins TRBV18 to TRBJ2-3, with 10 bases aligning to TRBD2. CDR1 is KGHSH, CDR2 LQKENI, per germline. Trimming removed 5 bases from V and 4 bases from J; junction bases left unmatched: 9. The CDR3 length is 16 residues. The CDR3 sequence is CASSKQRGGAADTQYF. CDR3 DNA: TGTGCCAGCTCAAAGCAGCGGGGGGGCGCGGCAGATACGCAGTATTTT.

In DNA, the CDR3 is TGCGCCAGCAGCTTTTCGCTGGGGCGGGGGGCCAACGTCCTGACTTTC. Protein: CASSFSLGRGANVLTF. This sequence joins TRBV5-1 and TRBJ2-6, with TRBD1 as a possible D gene (5 bases). The CDR3 runs 16 residues. V was trimmed by 2 bases and J by 4 bases, leaving 13 bases between them. CDR1 is SGHRS, CDR2 YFSETQ, per germline.

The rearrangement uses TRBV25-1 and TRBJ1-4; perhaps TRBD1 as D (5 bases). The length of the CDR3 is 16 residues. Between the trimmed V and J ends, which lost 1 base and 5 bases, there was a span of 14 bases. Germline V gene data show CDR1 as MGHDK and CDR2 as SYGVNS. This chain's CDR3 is CASSEFIGGKNEKLFF. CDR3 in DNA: TGTGCCAGCAGTGAATTTATCGGGGGAAAAAATGAAAAACTGTTTTTT.

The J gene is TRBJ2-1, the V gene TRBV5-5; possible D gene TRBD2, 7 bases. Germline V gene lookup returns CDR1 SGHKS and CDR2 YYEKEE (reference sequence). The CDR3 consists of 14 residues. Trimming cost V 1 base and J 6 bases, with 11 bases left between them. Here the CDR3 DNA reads TGTGCCAGCAGCTTGCGGGGGGCCCTCAATGAGCAGTTCTTC. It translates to CASSLRGALNEQFF.

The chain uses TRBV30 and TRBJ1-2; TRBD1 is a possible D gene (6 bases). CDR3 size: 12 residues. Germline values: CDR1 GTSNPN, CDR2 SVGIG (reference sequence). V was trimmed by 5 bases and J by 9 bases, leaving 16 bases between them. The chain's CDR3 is CAWVGRGASYTF. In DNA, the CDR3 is TGTGCCTGGGTCGGGAGGGGGGCCAGCTACACCTTC. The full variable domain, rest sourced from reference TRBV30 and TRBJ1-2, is SQTIHQWPATLVQPVGSPLSLECTVEGTSNPNLYWYRQAAGRGLQLLFYSVGIGQISSEVPQNLSASRPQDRQFILSSKKLLLSDSGFYLCAWVGRGASYTFGSGTRLTVV.

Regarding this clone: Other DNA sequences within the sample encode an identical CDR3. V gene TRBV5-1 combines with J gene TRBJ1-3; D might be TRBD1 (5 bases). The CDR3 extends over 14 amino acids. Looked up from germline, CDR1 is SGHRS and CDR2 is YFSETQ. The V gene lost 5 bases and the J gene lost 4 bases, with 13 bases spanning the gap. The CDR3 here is CASSLGDSGNTIYF. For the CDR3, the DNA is TGCGCCAGCAGTCTTGGTGACAGCGGAAACACCATATATTTT.

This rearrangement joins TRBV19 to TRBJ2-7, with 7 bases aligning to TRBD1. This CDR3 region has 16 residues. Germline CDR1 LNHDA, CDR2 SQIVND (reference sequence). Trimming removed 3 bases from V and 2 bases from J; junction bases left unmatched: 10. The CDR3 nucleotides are TGTGCCAGTAGTATTTCTTGGGGACAGATAACCTACGAGCAGTACGTC. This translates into CASSISWGQITYEQYV.

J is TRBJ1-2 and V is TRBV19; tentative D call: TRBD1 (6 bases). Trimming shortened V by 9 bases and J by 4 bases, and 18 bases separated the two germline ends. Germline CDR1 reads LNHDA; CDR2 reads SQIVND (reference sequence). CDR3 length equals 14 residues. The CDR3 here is CASRDTRTTYGYTF. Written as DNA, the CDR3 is TGTGCCAGCCGGGACACCCGGACGACCTATGGCTACACCTTC.